This TCR beta chain was observed in a study of monozygotic twins with inflammatory bowel disease. Study-wide results and caveats: Among IBD patients, TCRbeta diversity (inverse Simpson) was lower than in healthy co-twins. The data did not back a single strong IBD-associated clonotype or signal. Concordant and discordant twins showed no difference in repertoire similarity, possibly from limited power.

The CDR3 runs 14 residues. Points on this clonotype: The antigen is not known.

UMIs containing a 6-nucleotide sample barcode were added via template switching. TCRdb re-analyzed the 5' RACE reads; it lists each CDR3 protein once, without DNA. Found here are roughly 150,000 distinct CDR3 sequences; the top ten clones hold 1% to 1.5%. This TCR came from a human donor with ulcerative colitis or Crohn's disease, or a healthy co-twin of an affected twin (not recorded which). The source material was blood. The chain joins TRBV12-3 or TRBV12-4 to TRBJ1-1; the D gene TCRdb calls, TRBD1, cannot be checked with no DNA. The CDR3 sequence is CASSLQGQFTEAFF.